The present entry profiles one T cell receptor (beta chain) with its context. The sample originates from a study of control samples from healthy donors and cancer patients. TCRdb keeps only in-frame clones here, not all; method: immunoSEQ multiplex PCR. The table includes 25,000 to 30,000 clones, 87% detected once. Source material: formalin-fixed, paraffin-embedded tissue. This sequence originates from a female donor with melanoma.

The chain's CDR3 is CAWGKDNSNQPQHF. For the CDR3, the DNA is TGTGCCTGGGGCAAGGACAATAGCAATCAGCCCCAGCATTTT. This chain links TRBV30 with TRBJ1-5; possibly TRBD1 for D (5 bases). In germline, CDR1 is GTSNPN, CDR2 SVGIG (reference sequence). The CDR3 loop spans 14 amino acids. The ends were cut back, 5 bases at V and 0 bases at J, with 11 bases in the middle.